One TCR beta chain is described in this entry. Original data processing: Amplified reference gene primers provided the basis for estimating nucleated cell counts. The data were produced by immunoSEQ multiplex PCR, yet TCRdb's version contains in-frame clones alone and is incomplete. D and trimming come from the DNA, and the V and J calls and clone size come from that table. The data hold about 370,000 clones, with approximately 87% observed a single time. This record comes from a study of blood T cell repertoires in COVID-19. V lost 2 bases to trimming and J lost 5 bases, with 11 bases between them. The CDR3 is 14 amino acids. Per germline, CDR1 SGDLS and CDR2 YYNGEE.

The TCR was taken from a woman in her 30s with COVID-19, enrolled during active disease. Source material: peripheral blood. The chain couples TRBV9 to TRBJ2-1, with D possibly being TRBD2 (6 bases). CDR3 sequence (DNA): TGTGCCAGCAGCGTCTCGGGAGCCCACAATGAGCAGTTCTTC. Encoded protein: CASSVSGAHNEQFF. The full variable domain, its missing parts supplied by reference TRBV9 and TRBJ2-1, is DSGVTQTPKHLITATGQRVTLRCSPRSGDLSVYWYQQSLDQGLQFLIQYYNGEERAKGNILERFSAQQFPDLHSELNLSSLELGDSALYFCASSVSGAHNEQFFGPGTRLTVL.